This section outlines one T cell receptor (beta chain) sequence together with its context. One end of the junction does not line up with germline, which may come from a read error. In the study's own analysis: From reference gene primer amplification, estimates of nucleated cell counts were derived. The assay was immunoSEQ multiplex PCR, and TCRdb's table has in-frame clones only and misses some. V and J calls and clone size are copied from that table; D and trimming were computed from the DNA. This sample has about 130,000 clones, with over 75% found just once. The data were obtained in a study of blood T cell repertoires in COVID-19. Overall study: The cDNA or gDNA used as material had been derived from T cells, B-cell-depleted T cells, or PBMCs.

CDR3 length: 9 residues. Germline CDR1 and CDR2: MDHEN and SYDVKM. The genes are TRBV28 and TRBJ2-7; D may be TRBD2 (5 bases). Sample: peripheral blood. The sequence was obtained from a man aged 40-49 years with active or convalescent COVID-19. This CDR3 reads CASGLSKSF. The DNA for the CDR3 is TGTGCCAGCGGACTCTCAAAGTCGTTC.